What follows are 18 T cell receptor beta chains derived from one specimen sequenced in a study of blood T cell repertoires in COVID-19. The repertoire was sequenced with immunoSEQ multiplex PCR; TCRdb's copy has only in-frame clones and lacks some. The table includes over 200,000 clones, about four fifths detected once. Sequencing used peripheral blood. Receptor source: a woman aged 40 to 50 with active or convalescent COVID-19.

The chain employs TRBV10-3 and TRBJ1-4; D may be TRBD1 (6 bases). Trimming took 4 bases from V and 4 from J, leaving 13 bases between them. The CDR3 extends over 15 amino acids. Looked up from germline, CDR1 is ENHRY and CDR2 is SYGVKD. The CDR3 DNA reads TGTGCCATCAGTGCCTCGGGGGGGCTTAATGAAAAACTGTTTTTT. Its protein product is CAISASGGLNEKLFF.

This sequence joins TRBV30 and TRBJ2-3, with 12 bases matching TRBD2. The ends lost 2 bases at V and 4 bases at J; junction bases unmatched: 7. Germline values: CDR1 GTSNPN, CDR2 SVGIG (reference sequence). This CDR3 is 16 amino acids long. The CDR3 reads CAWSRQLAGGSDTQYF. The CDR3 DNA reads as TGTGCCTGGAGTCGTCAACTAGCGGGAGGTTCAGATACGCAGTATTTT.

Details on this clone: The sample holds other DNA sequences that translate to the same CDR3. This sequence joins TRBV12-5 and TRBJ2-5, with TRBD2 matching over 7 bases. This CDR3 is built from 13 residues. The germline CDR1 and CDR2 sequences are LGHNT and FRNRAP. V lost 2 bases, J lost 5 bases, and 2 bases stayed unmatched. This CDR3 is CASGLRGGETQYF. The CDR3, as DNA: TGTGCTAGTGGTTTGAGGGGAGGGGAGACCCAGTACTTC.

This sequence joins TRBV27 and TRBJ2-5; 7 bases line up with TRBD2. CDR3 length: 16 amino acids. From germline, CDR1 is MNHEY and CDR2 SMNVEV (reference sequence). The ends lost 2 bases at V and 1 base at J; junction bases unmatched: 7. For the CDR3, the DNA is TGTGCCAGCAGTTTACGGGGGGACGGAATCCAAGAGACCCAGTACTTC. Amino acid sequence: CASSLRGDGIQETQYF.

The sample holds a few counts of this clone. This chain connects TRBV7-2 to TRBJ2-1; 12 bases agree with TRBD2. CDR1 is SGHTA, CDR2 FQGNSA, per germline. Trimming took 1 base from V and 4 from J; bases not matched to a gene: 8. This CDR3 region has 18 residues. This CDR3 is CASSLVALTSGGYNEQFF. The CDR3 region has the DNA TGTGCCAGCAGCTTAGTGGCTCTGACTAGCGGGGGTTACAATGAGCAGTTCTTC.

This clone was found a few times. The rearrangement joins TRBV19 to TRBJ2-5; TRBD2 matches at 8 bases. The CDR3 runs 15 residues. Trimming removed 3 bases from V and 1 base from J; junction bases left unmatched: 4. Germline V gene sequence: CDR1 LNHDA, CDR2 SQIVND (reference sequence). The CDR3 DNA follows: TGTGCCAGTAGTATCAGCGGGAGTATCCAAGAGACCCAGTACTTC. The encoded protein is CASSISGSIQETQYF. The full variable domain, its missing parts supplied by reference TRBV19 and TRBJ2-5, is DGGITQSPKYLFRKEGQNVTLSCEQNLNHDAMYWYRQDPGQGLRLIYYSQIVNDFQKGDIAEGYSVSREKKESFPLTVTSAQKNPTAFYLCASSISGSIQETQYFGPGTRLLVL.

This clone has at least ten counts. The identical CDR3 is also encoded by other nucleotide sequences in the sample. V and J are TRBV7-2 and TRBJ1-5; no reliable D call. This CDR3 has 13 amino acids. V lost 5 bases to trimming and J lost 7 bases, with 12 bases between them. Germline V gives CDR1 SGHTA, CDR2 FQGNSA. Here the CDR3 reads CASSPASGQPQHF. The CDR3 coding sequence is TGTGCCAGCAGCCCCGCATCGGGACAGCCCCAGCATTTT.

This chain links TRBV7-9 with TRBJ1-5; TRBD1 agrees at 7 bases. After removal of 8 bases from V and 7 bases from J, the junction contained 8 bases not matched to a gene. Germline lookup yields CDR1 SEHNR and CDR2 FQNEAQ (reference sequence). This CDR3 spans 13 amino acids. The CDR3, as DNA: TGTGCCAGCGAACAGGGGAATGGGCAGCCCCAGCATTTT. Translated, it gives CASEQGNGQPQHF.

V usage is TRBV5-8 and J usage is TRBJ1-5; TRBD1 is a possible D gene (6 bases). Trimming shortened V by 3 bases and J by 6 bases, and 13 bases separated the two germline ends. Germline V CDR1 and CDR2: SGHTS, YDEGEE. CDR3 length: 14 residues. The CDR3, as DNA: TGTGCCAGCAGCTCCCTACAGGGCCCTCAGCCCCAGCATTTT. Its translation: CASSSLQGPQPQHF.

This clone was recorded many times. The chain employs TRBV12-3 or TRBV12-4 and TRBJ1-1; 7 bases map to TRBD1. V lost 6 bases, J lost 11 bases, and 6 bases stayed unmatched. The CDR3 is 11 amino acids. This CDR3 is CASSQTGYAFF. DNA for the CDR3: TGTGCCAGCAGCCAGACAGGGTATGCTTTCTTT.

The rearrangement links TRBV6-6 to TRBJ2-5, with a possible D match to TRBD1 (5 bases). Germline CDR1 is MNHNY and CDR2 is SVGAGI (reference sequence). This CDR3 comprises 15 residues. Trimming stripped 0 bases from V and 5 bases from J, with 13 bases between. CDR3 in amino acids: CASSYSLGDRETQYF. In DNA, the CDR3 is TGTGCCAGCAGTTACTCGTTAGGGGATCGGGAGACCCAGTACTTC.

This clone was detected once. This chain links TRBV5-6 with TRBJ2-1; TRBD2 matches 14 bases. The CDR3 covers 17 residues. Germline V gene lookup returns CDR1 SGHDT and CDR2 YYEEEE. The junction had 8 bases not matched to a gene; V was cut back by 3 bases and J by 6 bases. CDR3 sequence: CASSWGPGTSGSNEQFF. CDR3 DNA sequence: TGTGCCAGCAGCTGGGGGCCCGGGACTAGCGGGAGCAATGAGCAGTTCTTC.

The rearrangement joins TRBV7-2 to TRBJ1-2; 7 nucleotides agree with TRBD1. There are 15 residues in the CDR3. J lost 7 bases, V lost 4 bases, and 12 bases had no gene match. CDR1 and CDR2 from the germline V gene are SGHTA and FQGNSA. The CDR3 sequence: CASSSYRGTKTGYTF. In DNA, the CDR3 is TGTGCCAGCAGCTCCTACAGGGGTACCAAGACTGGCTACACCTTC.

The rearrangement joins TRBV7-3 to TRBJ2-5; D perhaps matches TRBD1 (5 bases). CDR1 is SGHTA and CDR2 is FQGTGA in the germline V gene. V was pared by 2 bases and J by 5 bases, with 9 bases between. This CDR3 is 13 amino acids long. CDR3 residues: CASSLAGLETQYF. In DNA, the CDR3 is TGTGCCAGCAGCTTAGCAGGGTTGGAGACCCAGTACTTC.

The V and J genes are TRBV14 and TRBJ2-7; 12 positions agree with TRBD1. This CDR3 is built from 14 residues. Germline V gene sequence: CDR1 SGHDN, CDR2 FVKESK. J gave up 5 bases and V 6 bases, and 5 bases lay outside the gene matches. The CDR3 nucleotides read TGTGCCAGCAGTCCCGGGACAGGGGGCCACGAGCAGTACTTC. This translates into CASSPGTGGHEQYF. The full variable domain, in which reference TRBV14 and TRBJ2-7 provide the parts outside the CDR3, is EAGVTQFPSHSVIEKGQTVTLRCDPISGHDNLYWYRRVMGKEIKFLLHFVKESKQDESGMPNNRFLAERTGGTYSTLKVQPAELEDSGVYFCASSPGTGGHEQYFGPGTRLTVT.

Details on this clone: Compared with germline, one end of the junction differs, possibly owing to a read error. The genes are TRBV11-2 and TRBJ1-2, with 7 bases matching TRBD1. Per germline, CDR1 SGHAT and CDR2 FQNNGV. The CDR3 consists of 13 residues. The CDR3 DNA reads as TGTGCCAGCAGCCTAGACAGGGATGATGGCTACACCTTC. It codes for CASSLDRDDGYTF.

The chain carries TRBV30 and TRBJ2-5; possible D gene TRBD2, 6 bases. This CDR3 is built from 15 residues. V was cut by 1 base and J by 2 bases, with 14 bases left in between. Germline V gene sequence: CDR1 GTSNPN, CDR2 SVGIG (reference sequence). Here the CDR3 DNA reads TGTGCCTGGAGTGCAAATACAGGACTACAAGAGACCCAGTACTTC. This translates into CAWSANTGLQETQYF.

The chain combines TRBV2 with TRBJ1-2, with 9 nucleotides matching TRBD1. Unmatched junction bases numbered 5, after V lost 7 bases and J lost 2 bases. Germline V gene data show CDR1 as SNHLY and CDR2 as FYNNEI. The CDR3 consists of 14 residues. This chain's CDR3 is CASKTGTGNYGYTF. For the CDR3, the DNA is TGTGCCAGCAAGACCGGGACAGGGAACTATGGCTACACCTTC.